The TCR beta chain under discussion was sequenced for a study of T cell responses to AZD1222 COVID-19 vaccine. A note on this clone: Its specificity is unknown.

The study's findings and limits: Donors, mostly white British, included more females; clonal diversity was possibly underestimated. Epitopes outside B.1.351 and B.1.1.7 mutated regions reportedly drew nearly half of spike TCRs. Scientists sampled the repertoires only once the peak T cell response had passed. Spike regions recognized by vaccine-associated CD4 TCRs spanned the protein, led by 160-218 and 743-854.

The table came from immunoSEQ multiplex PCR; TCRdb's copy has only in-frame clones and leaves some out. The sample lists around 160,000 clones; 90% to 95% were seen once. This specimen consisted of peripheral blood, obtained on day 0 of AZD1222 vaccination. This receptor was obtained from an adult in good health.

The CDR3 protein is CASLSTIGTGAMNTEAFF. The CDR3 DNA follows: TGTGCCAGTTTATCCACCATCGGGACAGGGGCTATGAACACTGAAGCTTTCTTT. The chain carries TRBV19 and TRBJ1-1, with TRBD1 matching over 10 bases. The CDR3 extends over 18 amino acids. Germline-derived CDR1 and CDR2 are LNHDA and SQIVND (reference sequence). V gave up 8 bases and J gave up 0 bases; unmatched junction bases: 15.